This TCR beta chain was captured by sequencing in a study of blood T cell repertoires in COVID-19. In the original processing: Reference gene primer amplification yielded estimated nucleated cell counts. The data were produced by immunoSEQ multiplex PCR, yet TCRdb's version contains in-frame clones alone and is incomplete. Clone size and the V and J calls come from that table; the DNA yielded D and trimming. The table lists 120,000 to 150,000 clones, roughly 90% of them singletons. The CDR3 spans 15 residues. Germline CDR1 reads LGHDT; CDR2 reads YNNKEL (reference sequence). Trimming cost V 1 base and J 8 bases, with 14 bases left between them.

The gene calls are TRBV3-1 (or the pseudogene TRBV3-2) and TRBJ1-4, with D unresolved. Sequencing was carried out using peripheral blood. The clonotype originates from a human donor in a cohort sampled during active COVID-19. CDR3 in amino acids: CASSQVVSGSEKLFF. CDR3 bases: TGTGCCAGCAGCCAAGTGGTGTCCGGGAGCGAAAAACTGTTTTTT.